The 3 T cell receptor beta chains below all came from one sample that was sequenced in a study of tumor and adjacent non-tumor tissue in lung cancer. This sample's RNA came from whole unsorted tissue. The library came from three nested PCR rounds adapted from ARM-PCR protocols. Via MiXCR, TCRdb re-called the multiplex PCR reads, giving one row per CDR3 protein. The sample records approximately 79,000 distinct CDR3 sequences, roughly two thirds being singletons. Source material: lung tumor tissue. These receptors came from a middle-aged woman with non-small cell lung cancer.

A single count supports this clonotype. V is TRBV20-1 and J is TRBJ2-3; 9 bases fit TRBD2. The CDR3 has 16 residues. The V gene's germline CDR1 is DFQATT and CDR2 SNEGSKA (reference sequence). The V gene end was trimmed by 1 base and the J gene end by 5 bases; junction bases not matched to a gene: 10. The DNA for the CDR3 is TGCAGTGCTAGAGTTCCGCTAGCGGGGTCCATAGATACGCAGTATTTT. It encodes CSARVPLAGSIDTQYF.

Concerning this clonotype: The junction departs from the called germline gene at one end, perhaps through a read error. V is TRBV5-6 and J is TRBJ1-5, with unresolved D. CDR3 size: 12 residues. CDR1 is SGHDT, CDR2 YYEEEE, per germline. In nucleotides, the CDR3 is TGTGCCAGCAGCTTCGGCAATCAGTCCCATCATTTT. Translated: CASSFGNQSHHF.

Worth noting for this clonotype: At one end the junction does not follow the germline gene, possibly because of a read error. This chain uses TRBV29-1 with TRBJ2-5; D gene unclear. This CDR3 comprises 13 residues. Germline V gene data show CDR1 as SQVTM and CDR2 as ANQGSEA. DNA of the CDR3: TGCAACGTTGATGGCAGATTACAGGAGACCCAGTACTTC. Protein sequence: CNVDGRLQETQYF. Combining the CDR3 with reference TRBV29-1 and TRBJ2-5 gives the whole variable domain SAVISQKPSRDICQRGTSLTIQCQVDSQVTMMFWYRQQPGQSLTLIATANQGSEATYESGFVIDKFPISRPNLTFSTLTVSNMSPEDSSIYLCNVDGRLQETQYFGPGTRLLVL.